These T cell receptor beta chains were read from a single sample in a study of T cells expressing NK-cell markers. TCRdb re-called the 5' RACE reads; one entry per CDR3 protein, DNA not given. This sample's table reports some 140,000 distinct CDR3 sequences. Sequences were obtained from blood T cells: a sorted CD56 or NKG2C T cell subset, CD4+ or CD8+ T cells, or bulk PBMC T cells (not recorded which). The receptor source for this set is a woman aged 50 to 60 in good health. The CDR3 runs from the conserved cysteine through the conserved F or W. The order of the fields is J gene, V gene, CDR3 protein.

J gene: TRBJ2-1; V gene: TRBV2; CDR3 protein: CASSYASRGGVDEQFF
J gene: TRBJ2-1; V gene: TRBV7-9; CDR3 protein: CASSPQGEEQFF
J gene: TRBJ2-3; V gene: TRBV4-2; CDR3 protein: CASSQGGAGQAFTQYF
J gene: TRBJ2-1; V gene: TRBV20-1; CDR3 protein: CSARDTLGGDSSYNEQFF
J gene: TRBJ1-2; V gene: TRBV4-1; CDR3 protein: CASSPPEGGYTF
J gene: TRBJ2-1; V gene: TRBV4-1; CDR3 protein: CASSPLWRDEQFF
J gene: TRBJ2-1; V gene: TRBV10-2; CDR3 protein: CASSEWSGGSQRLVSSYNEQFF
J gene: TRBJ2-1; V gene: TRBV24-1; CDR3 protein: CATSGDRDSLSYNEQFF
J gene: TRBJ1-6; V gene: TRBV12-3/TRBV12-4; CDR3 protein: CASSPGQYNSPLHF
J gene: TRBJ2-7; V gene: TRBV19; CDR3 protein: CASSVSGRANEQYF
J gene: TRBJ2-7; V gene: TRBV11-2; CDR3 protein: CASSLPLGSEQYF
J gene: TRBJ2-1; V gene: TRBV6-4; CDR3 protein: CASSDSGYNEQFF
J gene: TRBJ2-2; V gene: TRBV7-9; CDR3 protein: CASSFGEVHTGELFF
J gene: TRBJ1-2; V gene: TRBV5-6; CDR3 protein: CASSLLARGYTF
J gene: TRBJ2-1; V gene: TRBV12-3/TRBV12-4; CDR3 protein: CASRSQGNEQFF
J gene: TRBJ1-1; V gene: TRBV6-4; CDR3 protein: CASSRSGNTEAFF
J gene: TRBJ2-1; V gene: TRBV20-1; CDR3 protein: CSARPQGLAGNNEQFF
J gene: TRBJ1-2; V gene: TRBV27; CDR3 protein: CASSEWNGRGIYGYTF
J gene: TRBJ1-1; V gene: TRBV5-1; CDR3 protein: CASSLDRGPEAFF
J gene: TRBJ1-5; V gene: TRBV12-5; CDR3 protein: CASGLLWDTSNQPQHF
J gene: TRBJ2-2; V gene: TRBV12-3/TRBV12-4; CDR3 protein: CASSFGQGTGELFF
J gene: TRBJ2-1; V gene: TRBV7-9; CDR3 protein: CASSLEGLEQFF
J gene: TRBJ2-1; V gene: TRBV12-3/TRBV12-4; CDR3 protein: CASSFSLGGEQFF
J gene: TRBJ2-1; V gene: TRBV20-1; CDR3 protein: CSAPLAEGNEQFF
J gene: TRBJ1-1; V gene: TRBV2; CDR3 protein: CASGFAGMNTEAFF
J gene: TRBJ2-1; V gene: TRBV12-3/TRBV12-4; CDR3 protein: CASSPRGDEQFF
J gene: TRBJ2-7; V gene: TRBV27; CDR3 protein: CASSLGRGALYEQYF
J gene: TRBJ2-3; V gene: TRBV25-1; CDR3 protein: CASSARGISTDTQYF
J gene: TRBJ2-3; V gene: TRBV20-1; CDR3 protein: CSARLGRGRPDTQYF
J gene: TRBJ2-3; V gene: TRBV9; CDR3 protein: CASSSQSDTQYF
J gene: TRBJ2-1; V gene: TRBV27; CDR3 protein: CASSPLTPGAEQFF
J gene: TRBJ2-1; V gene: TRBV30; CDR3 protein: CAWSTGTSGSLNEQFF
J gene: TRBJ2-3; V gene: TRBV10-3; CDR3 protein: CAISQRANTDTQYF
J gene: TRBJ2-1; V gene: TRBV7-6; CDR3 protein: CASSLGSGVNNEQFF
J gene: TRBJ2-2; V gene: TRBV11-2; CDR3 protein: CASSLVSGNGELFF